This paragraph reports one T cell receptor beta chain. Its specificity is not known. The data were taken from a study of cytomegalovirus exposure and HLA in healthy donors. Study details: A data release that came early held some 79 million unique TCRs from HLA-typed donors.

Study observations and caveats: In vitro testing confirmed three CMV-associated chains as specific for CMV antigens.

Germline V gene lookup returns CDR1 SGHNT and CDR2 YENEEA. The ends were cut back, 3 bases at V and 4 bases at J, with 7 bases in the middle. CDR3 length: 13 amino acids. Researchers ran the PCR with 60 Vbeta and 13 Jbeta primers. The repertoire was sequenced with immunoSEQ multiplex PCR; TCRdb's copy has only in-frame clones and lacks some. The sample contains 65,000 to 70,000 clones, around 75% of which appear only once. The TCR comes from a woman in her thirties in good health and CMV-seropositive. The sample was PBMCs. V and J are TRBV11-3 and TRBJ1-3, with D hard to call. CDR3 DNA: TGTGCCAGCAGCTTCCACCTAGGAAACACCATATATTTT. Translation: CASSFHLGNTIYF.